This T cell receptor (beta chain) stems from a study of monozygotic twins with inflammatory bowel disease. TCRdb reprocessed the 5' RACE reads and reports one entry per CDR3 protein, with no DNA. The sample spans approximately 420,000 distinct CDR3 sequences; the ten largest clones claim 2% to 2.5%. Germline assignment: CDR1 SGHTA and CDR2 FQGNSA. This CDR3 spans 16 amino acids. The V gene is TRBV7-2, the J gene TRBJ1-2; the TCRdb D gene call, TRBD1, has no DNA to confirm it. The material sequenced was blood. The sequence was collected from a human donor with ulcerative colitis or Crohn's disease, or a healthy co-twin of an affected twin (not recorded which). CDR3: CASSLEGAATNYGYTF.